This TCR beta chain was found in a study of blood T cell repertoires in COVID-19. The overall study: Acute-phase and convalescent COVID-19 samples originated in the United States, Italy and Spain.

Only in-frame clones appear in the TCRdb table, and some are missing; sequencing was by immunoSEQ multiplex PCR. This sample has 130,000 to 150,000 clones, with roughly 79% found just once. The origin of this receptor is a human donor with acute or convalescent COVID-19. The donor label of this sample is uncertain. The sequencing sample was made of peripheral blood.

CDR3 sequence reads: CASSAGIPGELFF. The DNA for the CDR3 is TGCGCCAGCAGTGCGGGGATTCCCGGGGAGCTGTTTTTT. The chain has TRBV10-1 and TRBJ2-2; D may be TRBD2 (5 bases). The CDR3 covers 13 residues. Trimming left V 4 bases short and J 6 bases short, with 9 bases between. Germline CDR1 WNHNN, CDR2 SYGVQD (reference sequence).